These 10 T cell receptor beta chains were sequenced from one sample in a study of blood T cells in healthy people across ages. The authors ran a second PCR of about 7 to 11 cycles using a sample-barcoded 5' primer and a J-beta primer mix. TCRdb independently ran MiXCR on the 5' RACE reads; one entry per CDR3 protein. This repertoire shows roughly 1,100,000 distinct CDR3 sequences, 20% to 25% found once; its top ten account for approximately 0.75%. A further study also used this sample, focusing on T cells of mothers and their children.

The sequenced sample was blood. Receptors were obtained from a girl aged 2 to 9 in good health.

The J gene is TRBJ2-2, the V gene TRBV4-3, with 7 bases fitting TRBD1. With 1 base clipped from V and 1 base from J, the junction kept 3 bases outside the gene matches. The CDR3 sequence is 16 residues long. Germline V gene lookup returns CDR1 LGHNA and CDR2 YSLEER. This chain's CDR3 is CASSQGPGGNTGELFF. CDR3 coding DNA: TGCGCCAGCAGCCAAGGGCCAGGGGGGAACACCGGGGAGCTGTTTTTT.

This clonotype was counted between two and nine times. The V gene is TRBV7-9, the J gene TRBJ1-4, with 10 positions matching TRBD1. Looked up from germline, CDR1 is SEHNR and CDR2 is FQNEAQ (reference sequence). J was trimmed by 7 bases and V by 5 bases; bases with no gene match: 10. The CDR3 is 16 residues long. Here the CDR3 DNA reads TGTGCCAGCAGCACCACCGGGACAGGGGAGACTGAAAAACTGTTTTTT. Its translation: CASSTTGTGETEKLFF.

This chain links TRBV2 with TRBJ2-3; TRBD2 matches 7 bases. This CDR3 comprises 14 residues. V dropped 7 bases and J dropped 8; count of bases not matched to a gene: 12. The germline V gene has CDR1 SNHLY and CDR2 FYNNEI. DNA for the CDR3: TGTGCCAGCATCGGGGGGAAAGGGTCTGCTACGCAGTATTTT. Its translation is CASIGGKGSATQYF.

The chain links TRBV20-1 to TRBJ1-1; D ambiguous. CDR3 length: 12 residues. Trimming cost V 3 bases and J 4 bases, with 9 bases left between them. Germline V gives CDR1 DFQATT, CDR2 SNEGSKA (reference sequence). The CDR3 coding sequence is TGCAGTGCTAGTAACGGACCCACTGAAGCTTTCTTT. This translates into CSASNGPTEAFF.

The chain joins TRBV11-2 to TRBJ2-3; 7 bases agree with TRBD1. Trimming at V came to 5 bases and at J to 1 base, leaving 6 bases not matched to a gene. CDR3 size: 15 residues. Germline V gene data show CDR1 as SGHAT and CDR2 as FQNNGV. The CDR3: CASSPDRVGTDTQYF. CDR3 nucleotides: TGTGCCAGCAGCCCCGACAGGGTGGGCACAGATACGCAGTATTTT.

This clonotype was observed a few times. The rearrangement joins TRBV6-4 to TRBJ1-1, with 7 bases matching TRBD1. CDR1 MRHNA and CDR2 SNTAGT come from the germline V gene. The CDR3 has 15 residues. With V trimmed by 3 bases and J by 3 bases, 7 bases remained unmatched. The CDR3 nucleotides read TGTGCCAGCAGTGAGGGGACAGAGGGGGACACTGAAGCTTTCTTT. This gives the protein CASSEGTEGDTEAFF.

This clonotype was seen a few times. This rearrangement joins TRBV25-1 to TRBJ2-5; the D is unclear. The J call is uncertain, as TRBJ2-7 better fits the DNA end. The CDR3 has 13 amino acids. The germline V gene has CDR1 MGHDK and CDR2 SYGVNS. The DNA for the CDR3 is TGTGCCAGCAGTGAATATGAAGTCTACGAGCAGTACTTC. Amino acid sequence: CASSEYEVYEQYF.

This clonotype was found a few times. Possible read error: a much larger clone is one base away. This rearrangement joins TRBV6-5 to TRBJ2-5, with D uncertain. V dropped 4 bases and J dropped 5 bases, with 8 bases sitting between them. Per germline, CDR1 MNHEY and CDR2 SVGAGI. The CDR3 extends over 12 amino acids. CDR3 DNA: TGTGCCAGCAGTTTCGGTCATGAGACCCAGTACTTC. Translating it yields CASSFGHETQYF.

In its sample, this clonotype was seen a few times. The rearrangement uses TRBV7-2 and TRBJ2-3; 10 nucleotides match TRBD2. Germline lookup yields CDR1 SGHTA and CDR2 FQGNSA. V trimming: 6 bases; J trimming: 2 bases; junction bases outside the gene matches: 8. The CDR3 consists of 16 residues. CDR3 residues: CASSRKAGGTTDTQYF. CDR3 DNA: TGTGCCAGCAGTCGAAAAGCGGGAGGGACCACAGATACGCAGTATTTT.

This clonotype is a singleton in its sample. The junction and the germline gene differ at one end; a read error may be behind it. The chain joins TRBV29-1 to TRBJ2-3, with 7 bases that match TRBD2. Per germline, CDR1 SQVTM and CDR2 ANQGSEA. The CDR3 extends over 17 amino acids. The CDR3 DNA reads TGCAGCGCTGAATCGCCCGGGACTACGAACCCCACAGATACGCAGTATTTT. Encoded protein: CSAESPGTTNPTDTQYF.